One sample yielded the 8 T cell receptor beta chains listed below, sequenced in a study of tumor-infiltrating lymphocytes in primary liver carcinoma listed by TCRdb under 2017. The reads were generated on an Illumina HiSeq 2500. Using a constant-region primer and ProtoScript II reverse transcriptase, TCRbeta-specific cDNA was reverse-transcribed from approximately 0.55 ug total RNA. The TCRbeta libraries were prepared through three rounds of nested multiplex PCR following a slightly modified ARM-PCR procedure. Each of the first two PCR rounds ran for about 11 cycles using multiplex TRBV1-TRBV30 forward primers together with a Cbeta reverse primer. TCRdb trimmed public reads at Q25 via fastp, called clones via MiXCR and kept in-frame beta chains. CDR3 protein duplicates are merged, each entry listing the most common genes and DNA. The sample yields about 110,000 distinct CDR3 sequences; about four fifths were counted once. The ten largest clones take up approximately 20% of the sample.

Total RNA and DNA were co-extracted without cell sorting from around 20-30 mg of bulk tissue using the AllPrep DNA/RNA mini kit. The sample consisted of liver tumor tissue from sampling region 3. The sample's cell subset or site label, decoded: tumor region T3, left-lateral pole. All receptors derive from a man aged 35-49 years with primary liver carcinoma and hepatitis B virus infection.

In this sample, this clonotype turned up once. This chain connects TRBV11-1 to TRBJ2-3; D perhaps matches TRBD2 (5 bases). The germline gives CDR1 SGHAT, CDR2 FQDESV (reference sequence). V lost 8 bases and J 0 bases, leaving 15 bases between the germline ends. The CDR3 length is 15 residues. CDR3 region: CASAFPRESTDTQYF. The CDR3 DNA is TGTGCCAGCGCTTTTCCGAGGGAGAGCACAGATACGCAGTATTTT.

This clonotype was seen only once. An end of the junction does not agree with germline; a read error may underlie this. The gene calls are TRBV11-1 and TRBJ2-3; D might be TRBD1 or TRBD2, each matching 5 bases. The length of the CDR3 is 19 residues. The V gene's germline CDR1 is SGHAT and CDR2 FQDESV (reference sequence). The CDR3 here is CANNSGGSSVGARTDTQYF. The CDR3 region has the DNA TGTGCCAACAACTCTGGGGGAAGCTCTGTTGGAGCCCGCACAGATACACAGTATTTT.

The J gene is TRBJ2-1, the V gene TRBV6-1, with a possible D match to TRBD1 (5 bases). The CDR3 covers 15 residues. The V gene lost 7 bases and the J gene lost 2 bases, with 15 bases spanning the gap. CDR1 is MNHNS, CDR2 SASEGT, per germline. The chain's CDR3 is CASTLGRQTYNEQFF. The CDR3 coding sequence is TGTGCCAGCACCCTGGGGCGGCAAACCTACAATGAGCAGTTCTTC.

This clonotype was seen a single time. The junction departs from the called germline gene at one end, perhaps through a read error. The V and J genes are TRBV10-2 and TRBJ2-7; a weak D match, TRBD1 (6 bases). The CDR3 sequence is 14 residues long. Germline V gives CDR1 WSHSY, CDR2 SAAADI. The CDR3 reads CASIRGRGIDEQYF. DNA of the CDR3: TGCGCCAGCATCCGGGGCAGGGGTATCGACGAGCAATACTTC.

This clonotype was recorded once. The junction departs from the called germline gene at one end, perhaps through a read error. The chain links TRBV29-1 to TRBJ1-1; TRBD1 matches 7 bases. The germline V gene has CDR1 SQVTM and CDR2 ANQGSEA. The CDR3 is 13 residues long. CDR3: CSVQGQLVAEVFF. CDR3 sequence (DNA): TGCAGCGTTCAGGGACAGCTGGTGGCTGAAGTTTTCTTT.

The rearrangement joins TRBV5-4 to TRBJ2-7; D unclear. Germline CDR1 is SGHNT and CDR2 is YYREEE (reference sequence). The CDR3 runs to 15 residues. Trimming took off 7 bases at V and 4 bases at J, with 21 bases between the two ends. CDR3 sequence reads: CASGLFGGPSYEQYF. The CDR3 DNA is TGTGCCAGCGGCCTGTTCGGTGGCCCCTCATACGAGCAGTACTTC.

This rearrangement joins TRBV7-8 to TRBJ2-7, with D maybe TRBD1 (5 bases). V was clipped by 7 bases and J by 6 bases, with 13 bases between them. Looked up from germline, CDR1 is SGHVS and CDR2 is FQNEAQ. This CDR3 spans 12 amino acids. CDR3 sequence reads: CASNLIGAEQYF. For the CDR3, the DNA is TGTGCCAGCAATTTAATAGGGGCCGAGCAGTACTTC. Variable domain in full (rest from reference TRBV7-8 and TRBJ2-7): GAGVSQSPRYKVAKRGQDVALRCDPISGHVSLFWYQQALGQGPEFLTYFQNEAQLDKSGLPSDRFFAERPEGSVSTLKIQRTQQEDSAVYLCASNLIGAEQYFGPGTRLTVT.

This clonotype has more than one count but fewer than ten. The rearrangement joins TRBV6-6 to TRBJ2-7, with no clear D. CDR3 length: 15 amino acids. With 10 bases removed from V and 0 bases from J, the gap between germline ends came to 19 bases. Germline V gene data show CDR1 as MNHNY and CDR2 as SVGAGI (reference sequence). This CDR3 reads CAINSPTLSSYEQYF. The CDR3 DNA reads as TGTGCCATCAATTCTCCCACCCTGAGCTCCTACGAGCAGTACTTC.